There are a few counts of the clone carrying this T cell receptor beta chain. The antigen is undetermined. The data were taken from a study of T cells in Graves' hyperthyroidism and ophthalmopathy. Study results and caveats: Blood also held most thyroid clonotypes expanded beyond 0.001.

Amplification of TCR beta CDR3 regions was performed using RNA transcripts as template. An initial round of RT-PCR targeting the TCR CDR3 relied on the HTBI primer set. TCRdb passed the multiplex PCR reads through MiXCR, listing each CDR3 protein once. Found here are fewer than 900,000 distinct CDR3 sequences, roughly 15% of them singletons; the top ten hold roughly 8%. Any patient presenting with uncontrolled infection, other autoimmune disease, pregnancy or lactation was left out. The germline V gene encodes CDR1 SGDLS and CDR2 YYNGEE. Trimming removed 3 bases from V and 7 bases from J; junction bases left unmatched: 13. The CDR3 totals 15 residues.

The chain joins TRBV9 to TRBJ2-7, with 7 bases lining up with TRBD2. The sequenced sample was blood. This TCR was recovered from a man younger than 35 with Graves' hyperthyroidism. CDR3 sequence (DNA): TGTGCCAGCAGCGATCCGGGACTACCCTCTTGGGAGCAGTACTTC. It codes for CASSDPGLPSWEQYF.